Shown below are 9 T cell receptor beta chains from a single sample sequenced in a study of CD8+ T cells in alopecia areata. The sample's treatment: oral pan-JAK inhibitor, 5-10 mg twice daily. RNA was extracted and reverse transcribed into cDNA as the sequencing template. Only in-frame clones appear in the TCRdb table, and some are missing; sequencing was by immunoSEQ multiplex PCR. The table has 170,000 or so clones, around half seen once. The sample here was CD8+ T cells sorted from blood, taken at week 24, from a patient treated with tofacitinib. The receptors here all came from a human donor with alopecia areata.

The rearrangement joins TRBV6-5 to TRBJ2-7, with 11 bases fitting TRBD2. Germline V gene sequence: CDR1 MNHEY, CDR2 SVGAGI. The CDR3 sequence is 13 residues long. J lost 4 bases, V lost 6 bases, and 2 bases had no gene match. CDR3 sequence reads: CASRRTSGYEQYF. CDR3 bases: TGTGCCAGCAGAAGGACTAGCGGGTACGAGCAGTACTTC.

This clone has a handful of counts. The chain joins TRBV5-1 to TRBJ1-1; D remains ambiguous. CDR1 is SGHRS and CDR2 is YFSETQ in the germline V gene. The CDR3 is made up of 13 amino acids. Trimming cost V 1 base and J 1 base, with 5 bases left between them. CDR3 nucleotide sequence: TGCGCCAGCAGCTTGTCTAAGAACACTGAAGCTTTCTTT. Encoded protein: CASSLSKNTEAFF.

This clone is a singleton in its sample. This chain uses TRBV7-9 with TRBJ2-2; tentative D call: TRBD1 (5 bases). Trimming removed 3 bases at V and 4 bases at J, with 9 bases between. In germline, CDR1 is SEHNR, CDR2 FQNEAQ (reference sequence). This CDR3 region has 14 residues. The CDR3 DNA reads as TGTGCCAGCAGCTTCCCTGGGGCCACCGGGGAGCTGTTTTTT. Residues: CASSFPGATGELFF.

The V gene is TRBV5-6, the J gene TRBJ2-1, with 10 bases aligning to TRBD2. V was pared by 3 bases and J by 3 bases, with 6 bases of the junction left unmatched. Germline values: CDR1 SGHDT, CDR2 YYEEEE. This CDR3 comprises 16 residues. The CDR3 protein is CASSYKLAGDYNEQFF. CDR3 sequence (DNA): TGTGCCAGCAGCTATAAGCTAGCGGGGGACTACAATGAGCAGTTCTTC. Complete variable domain (other parts from reference TRBV5-6 and TRBJ2-1): DAGVTQSPTHLIKTRGQQVTLRCSPKSGHDTVSWYQQALGQGPQFIFQYYEEEERQRGNFPDRFSGHQFPNYSSELNVNALLLGDSALYLCASSYKLAGDYNEQFFGPGTRLTVL.

The V and J genes are TRBV7-9 and TRBJ1-1; D is unclear. CDR1 SEHNR and CDR2 FQNEAQ come from the germline V gene (reference sequence). V dropped 5 bases and J dropped 3 bases, with 10 bases sitting between them. The CDR3 is 13 residues long. The CDR3 region is CASSLQRDTEAFF. As DNA, the CDR3 is TGTGCCAGCAGCCTCCAGAGGGACACTGAAGCTTTCTTT.

This clone has a handful of counts. The chain has TRBV11-2 and TRBJ2-7, with a possible D match to TRBD2 (6 bases). The CDR3 runs to 16 residues. V dropped 5 bases and J dropped 2 bases, with 19 bases sitting between them. Germline lookup yields CDR1 SGHAT and CDR2 FQNNGV. The CDR3 DNA is TGTGCCAGCAGCGCCCTCCCTGGAGGGAATACCTACGAGCAGTACTTC. Amino acids: CASSALPGGNTYEQYF.

This clone occurred once. The chain uses TRBV6-5 and TRBJ2-3, with TRBD2 matching over 11 bases. The ends lost 4 bases at V and 4 bases at J; junction bases unmatched: 4. The CDR3 is 15 residues long. The germline CDR1 and CDR2 sequences are MNHEY and SVGAGI. Here the CDR3 DNA reads TGTGCCAGCAGTTTGACTAGCGGGGTGGCAGATACGCAGTATTTT. This translates into CASSLTSGVADTQYF.

V usage is TRBV5-1 and J usage is TRBJ2-7; D possibly corresponds to TRBD1 (5 bases). The CDR3 loop spans 13 amino acids. Germline V gives CDR1 SGHRS, CDR2 YFSETQ. Trimming left V 4 bases short and J 3 bases short, with 11 bases between. The CDR3 region has the DNA TGCGCCAGCAGCCCAACAGGAAACTACGAGCAGTACTTC. Encoded protein: CASSPTGNYEQYF.

The count of this clone is one. The junction departs from the called germline gene at one end, perhaps through a read error. In DNA form, the CDR3 reads TGTGCCAGCAGTTATGGGGGGAACTCTGAAGCTTTCTTT. Translation gives CASSYGGNSEAFF. The V gene is TRBV6-5, the J gene TRBJ1-1; TRBD1 is a possible D gene (5 bases). In germline, CDR1 is MNHEY, CDR2 SVGAGI. The CDR3 has 13 amino acids.